This T cell receptor (beta chain) is from a study of blood T cell repertoires in COVID-19. This clone was counted only a few times. The CDR3 loop spans 15 amino acids. V was clipped by 3 bases and J by 0 bases; unmatched bases: 4. Germline V CDR1 and CDR2: MNHNS, SASEGT. Only in-frame clones appear in the TCRdb table, and some are missing; sequencing was by immunoSEQ multiplex PCR. Here the sample spans about 130,000 clones, almost 85% being singletons. Sample: peripheral blood. The TCR sequence derives from a human donor in a cohort sampled during active COVID-19. The J gene is TRBJ1-2, the V gene TRBV6-1; 7 positions agree with TRBD1. The CDR3 nucleotides read TGTGCCAGCAGTGACACAGGGGCTACTAACTATGGCTACACCTTC. Translating it yields CASSDTGATNYGYTF.